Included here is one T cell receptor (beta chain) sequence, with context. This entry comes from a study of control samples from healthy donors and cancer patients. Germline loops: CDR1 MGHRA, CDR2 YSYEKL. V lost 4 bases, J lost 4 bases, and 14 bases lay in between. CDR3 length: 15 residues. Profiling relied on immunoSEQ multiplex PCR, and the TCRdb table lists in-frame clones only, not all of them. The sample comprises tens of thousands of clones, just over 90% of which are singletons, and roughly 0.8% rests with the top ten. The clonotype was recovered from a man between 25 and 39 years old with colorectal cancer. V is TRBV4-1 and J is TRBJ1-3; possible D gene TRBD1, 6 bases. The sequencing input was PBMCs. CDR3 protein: CASSLQQGPGNTIYF. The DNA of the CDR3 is TGCGCCAGCAGCCTTCAACAGGGCCCCGGAAACACCATATATTTT.